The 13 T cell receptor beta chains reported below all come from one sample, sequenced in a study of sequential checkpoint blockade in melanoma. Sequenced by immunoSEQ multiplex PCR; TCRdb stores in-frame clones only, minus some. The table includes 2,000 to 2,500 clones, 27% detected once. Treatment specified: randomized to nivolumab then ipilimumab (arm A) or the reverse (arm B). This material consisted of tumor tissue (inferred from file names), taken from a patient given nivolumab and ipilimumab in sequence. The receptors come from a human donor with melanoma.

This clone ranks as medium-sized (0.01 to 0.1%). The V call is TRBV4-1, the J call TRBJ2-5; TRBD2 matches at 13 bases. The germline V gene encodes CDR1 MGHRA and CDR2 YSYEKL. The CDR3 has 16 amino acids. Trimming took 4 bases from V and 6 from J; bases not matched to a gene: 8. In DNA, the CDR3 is TGCGCCAGCAGCCCTGAGGGACTAGCGGGGCGCCAGACCCAGTACTTC. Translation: CASSPEGLAGRQTQYF.

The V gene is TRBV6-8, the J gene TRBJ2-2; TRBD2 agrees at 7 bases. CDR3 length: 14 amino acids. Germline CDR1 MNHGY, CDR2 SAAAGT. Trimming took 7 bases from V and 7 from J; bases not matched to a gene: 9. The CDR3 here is CASTHLAEGGELFF. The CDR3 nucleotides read TGTGCCAGCACCCACCTAGCGGAGGGCGGGGAGCTGTTTTTT.

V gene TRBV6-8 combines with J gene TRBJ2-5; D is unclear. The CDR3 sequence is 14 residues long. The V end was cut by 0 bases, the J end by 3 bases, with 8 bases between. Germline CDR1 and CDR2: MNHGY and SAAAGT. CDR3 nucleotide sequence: TGTGCCAGCAGTTACTCTTGGACCGAAGAGACCCAGTACTTC. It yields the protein CASSYSWTEETQYF.

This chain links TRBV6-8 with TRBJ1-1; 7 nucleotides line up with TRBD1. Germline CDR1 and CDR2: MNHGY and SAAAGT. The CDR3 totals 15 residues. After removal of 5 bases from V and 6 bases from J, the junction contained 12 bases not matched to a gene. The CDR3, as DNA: TGTGCCAGCAGTGACAAAAACAGGGGAATTTCTGAAGCTTTCTTT. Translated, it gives CASSDKNRGISEAFF.

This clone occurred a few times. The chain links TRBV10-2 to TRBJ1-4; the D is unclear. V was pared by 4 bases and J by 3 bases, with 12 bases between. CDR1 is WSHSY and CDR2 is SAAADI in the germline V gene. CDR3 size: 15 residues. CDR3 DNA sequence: TGCGCCAGCAGTGGTGGAGGAGATCCTAATGAAAAACTGTTTTTT. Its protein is CASSGGGDPNEKLFF.

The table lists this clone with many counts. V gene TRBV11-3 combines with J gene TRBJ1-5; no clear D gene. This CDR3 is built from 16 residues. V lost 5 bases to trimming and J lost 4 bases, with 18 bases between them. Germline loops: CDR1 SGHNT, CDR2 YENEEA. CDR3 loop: CASSETTLSANQPQHF. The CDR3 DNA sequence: TGTGCCAGCAGCGAGACCACGTTATCAGCTAATCAGCCCCAGCATTTT.

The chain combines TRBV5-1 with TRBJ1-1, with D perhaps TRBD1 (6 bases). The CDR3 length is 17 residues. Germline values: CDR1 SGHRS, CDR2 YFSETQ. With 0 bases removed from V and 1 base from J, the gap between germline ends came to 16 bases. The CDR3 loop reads CASSLEGQTPQNTEAFF. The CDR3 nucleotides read TGCGCCAGCAGCTTGGAAGGACAGACCCCCCAGAACACTGAAGCTTTCTTT.

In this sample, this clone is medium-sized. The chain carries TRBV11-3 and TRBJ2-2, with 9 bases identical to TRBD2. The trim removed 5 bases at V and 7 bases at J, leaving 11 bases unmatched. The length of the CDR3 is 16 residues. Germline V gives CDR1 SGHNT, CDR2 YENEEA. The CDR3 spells CASSAIISGRDGELFF. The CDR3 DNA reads TGTGCCAGCAGCGCGATAATTAGCGGGAGAGACGGGGAGCTGTTTTTT.

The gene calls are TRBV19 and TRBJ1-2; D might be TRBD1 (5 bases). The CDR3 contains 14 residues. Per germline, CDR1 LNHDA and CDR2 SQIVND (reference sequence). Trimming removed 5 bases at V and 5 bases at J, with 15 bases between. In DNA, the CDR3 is TGTGCCAGTAGTGGATTCAGGGAGGGGTATGGCTACACCTTC. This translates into CASSGFREGYGYTF.

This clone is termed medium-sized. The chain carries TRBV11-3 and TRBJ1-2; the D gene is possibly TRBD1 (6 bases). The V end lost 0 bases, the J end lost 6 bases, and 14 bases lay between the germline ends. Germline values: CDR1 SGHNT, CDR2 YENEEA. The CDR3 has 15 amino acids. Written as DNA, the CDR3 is TGTGCCAGCAGCTTAGAGGGGGCGACAGTCGATGGCTACACCTTC. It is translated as CASSLEGATVDGYTF.

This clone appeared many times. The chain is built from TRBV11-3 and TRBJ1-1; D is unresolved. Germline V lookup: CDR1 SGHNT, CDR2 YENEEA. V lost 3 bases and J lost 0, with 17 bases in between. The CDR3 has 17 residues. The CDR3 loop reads CASSFGPSRLMNTEAFF. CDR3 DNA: TGTGCCAGCAGCTTCGGACCGTCGAGACTTATGAACACTGAAGCTTTCTTT.

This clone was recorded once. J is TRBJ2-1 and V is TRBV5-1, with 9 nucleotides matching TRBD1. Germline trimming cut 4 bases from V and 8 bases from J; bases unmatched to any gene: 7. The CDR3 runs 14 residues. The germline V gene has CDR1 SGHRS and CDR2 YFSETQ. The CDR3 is CASSVRTGEHEQFF. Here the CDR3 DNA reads TGCGCCAGCAGCGTCCGGACAGGGGAACATGAGCAGTTCTTC.

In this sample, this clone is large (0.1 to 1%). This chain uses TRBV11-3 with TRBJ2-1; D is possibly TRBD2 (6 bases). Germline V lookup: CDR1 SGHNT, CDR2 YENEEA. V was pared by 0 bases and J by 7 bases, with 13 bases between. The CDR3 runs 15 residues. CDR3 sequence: CASSLESGWGNEQFF. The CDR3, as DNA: TGTGCCAGCAGCTTAGAGAGCGGGTGGGGAAATGAGCAGTTCTTC. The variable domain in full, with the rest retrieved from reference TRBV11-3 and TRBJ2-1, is EAGVVQSPRYKIIEKKQPVAFWCNPISGHNTLYWYLQNLGQGPELLIRYENEEAVDDSQLPKDRFSAERLKGVDSTLKIQPAELGDSAVYLCASSLESGWGNEQFFGPGTRLTVL.